The 27 T cell receptor beta chains listed next were all sequenced from one sample in a study of monozygotic twins with inflammatory bowel disease. With the 5' RACE reads reprocessed, TCRdb shows one record per CDR3 protein and no DNA. The table lists some 150,000 distinct CDR3 sequences. The sequenced material came from blood. The source of these receptors is a human donor with ulcerative colitis or Crohn's disease, or a healthy co-twin of an affected twin (not recorded which).

The genes are TRBV7-9 and TRBJ2-7. Germline V lookup: CDR1 SEHNR, CDR2 FQNEAQ (reference sequence). The CDR3 has 12 residues. The CDR3 sequence is CASSRPSFEQYF.

The chain combines TRBV5-1 with TRBJ2-7. The germline V gene encodes CDR1 SGHRS and CDR2 YFSETQ. The CDR3 sequence is 14 residues long. CDR3 sequence: CASSSLGILYEQYF. Complete variable domain (other parts from reference TRBV5-1 and TRBJ2-7): KAGVTQTPRYLIKTRGQQVTLSCSPISGHRSVSWYQQTPGQGLQFLFEYFSETQRNKGNFPGRFSGRQFSNSRSEMNVSTLELGDSALYLCASSSLGILYEQYFGPGTRLTVT.

The V gene is TRBV3-1, the J gene TRBJ2-3; there is no DNA to check the TCRdb D call of TRBD2. Germline V lookup: CDR1 LGHDT, CDR2 YNNKEL (reference sequence). The CDR3 length is 14 residues. The CDR3 loop reads CASSQASGRRTQYF.

The chain employs TRBV7-2 and TRBJ2-7; absent DNA, TCRdb's TRBD1 call cannot be checked. CDR1 and CDR2 (germline): SGHTA, FQGNSA. This CDR3 has 12 amino acids. CDR3 in amino acids: CASSQDSYEQYF.

This chain uses TRBV28 with TRBJ2-3. The CDR3 covers 14 residues. Germline V CDR1 and CDR2: MDHEN, SYDVKM. CDR3 amino acids: CASSLWANTDTQYF.

CDR3 sequence: CASSSLAGAGNEQFF. The chain carries TRBV27 and TRBJ2-1; TCRdb designates TRBD2, a call that cannot be tested without DNA. This CDR3 comprises 15 residues. Germline V gene sequence: CDR1 MNHEY, CDR2 SMNVEV (reference sequence).

The chain recombines TRBV10-3 with TRBJ1-5; no DNA is available, so the TRBD1 call from TCRdb remains unchecked. The length of the CDR3 is 15 residues. Germline loops: CDR1 ENHRY, CDR2 SYGVKD. CDR3 loop: CATTGTGYSNQPQHF.

The rearrangement links TRBV10-1 to TRBJ1-5. The CDR3 is 12 amino acids. Germline CDR1 is WNHNN and CDR2 is SYGVQD (reference sequence). This CDR3 is CASSAGNQPQHF.

The gene calls are TRBV30 and TRBJ1-2; TCRdb gives TRBD1 as the D gene, but with no DNA this cannot be confirmed. This CDR3 is built from 13 residues. Germline V gene lookup returns CDR1 GTSNPN and CDR2 SVGIG (reference sequence). This chain's CDR3 is CAWSVARGVGYTF.

The rearrangement joins TRBV7-2 to TRBJ1-3. The CDR3 is made up of 15 amino acids. Germline V gene lookup returns CDR1 SGHTA and CDR2 FQGNSA. CDR3 sequence: CASSSGALSGNTIYF. Full variable domain (remainder filled in from reference TRBV7-2 and TRBJ1-3): GAGVSQSPSNKVTEKGKDVELRCDPISGHTALYWYRQSLGQGLEFLIYFQGNSAPDKSGLPSDRFSAERTGGSVSTLTIQRTQQEDSAVYLCASSSGALSGNTIYFGEGSWLTVV.

V is TRBV27 and J is TRBJ1-1; TCRdb's D call, TRBD1, is unchecked because there is no DNA. The V gene's germline CDR1 is MNHEY and CDR2 SMNVEV (reference sequence). CDR3 length: 17 amino acids. The CDR3 here is CASSPRDPGRMNTEAFF.

The chain couples TRBV29-1 to TRBJ2-1. The CDR3 contains 12 residues. Germline V CDR1 and CDR2: SQVTM, ANQGSEA. This CDR3 is CSVDRSYNEQFF.

This rearrangement joins TRBV27 to TRBJ1-1; TCRdb names TRBD1, which stays unverified in the absence of DNA. The CDR3 consists of 14 residues. Looked up from germline, CDR1 is MNHEY and CDR2 is SMNVEV (reference sequence). The CDR3 sequence: CASSRQGRYTEAFF.

The chain uses TRBV6-2 or TRBV6-3 and TRBJ1-2. The germline CDR1 and CDR2 sequences are MNHEY and SVGEGT. The CDR3 spans 14 residues. CDR3 sequence: CATSIDTLVYGYTF.

The chain combines TRBV7-9 with TRBJ2-3; without DNA, the TCRdb call of TRBD2 cannot be checked. Germline values: CDR1 SEHNR, CDR2 FQNEAQ (reference sequence). This CDR3 comprises 16 residues. CDR3 region: CASSPEGLAGTDTQYF.

The chain employs TRBV5-1 and TRBJ2-7; TCRdb designates TRBD1, a call that cannot be tested without DNA. CDR3 size: 14 residues. Germline assignment: CDR1 SGHRS and CDR2 YFSETQ. This CDR3 is CASSSSRTAYEQYF.

This sequence joins TRBV5-1 and TRBJ2-1; TCRdb proposes TRBD1, but this gene call is untestable without DNA. The CDR3 runs to 18 residues. The germline V gene has CDR1 SGHRS and CDR2 YFSETQ. CDR3 in amino acids: CASSLNPQAVLVYNEQFF.

V usage is TRBV5-6 and J usage is TRBJ2-5. Per germline, CDR1 SGHDT and CDR2 YYEEEE. CDR3 length: 15 amino acids. The CDR3 protein is CASSLVGVVQETQYF.

The CDR3 reads CASSLNSGRYNEQFF. This chain uses TRBV6-5 with TRBJ2-1; lacking DNA, the TRBD2 call made by TCRdb goes unchecked. CDR1 and CDR2 from the germline V gene are MNHEY and SVGAGI. The CDR3 covers 15 residues.

The chain uses TRBV19 and TRBJ2-2; TCRdb reports TRBD2, a call that lacks DNA to check it against. The CDR3 contains 15 residues. In germline, CDR1 is LNHDA, CDR2 SQIVND (reference sequence). The CDR3 here is CASSIASGSTGELFF.

The gene calls are TRBV12-3 or TRBV12-4 and TRBJ2-1; TCRdb reports TRBD2, a call that lacks DNA to check it against. This CDR3 has 15 residues. The CDR3 loop reads CASSSLAGLGNEQFF.

The chain uses TRBV2 and TRBJ2-5; TCRdb names TRBD1, which stays unverified in the absence of DNA. Germline CDR1 reads SNHLY; CDR2 reads FYNNEI. The CDR3 length is 14 residues. This CDR3 is CASNREAGQETQYF.

The chain recombines TRBV15 with TRBJ2-1; TCRdb proposes TRBD1, but this gene call is untestable without DNA. Germline V lookup: CDR1 LNHNV, CDR2 YYDKDF (reference sequence). The CDR3 length is 14 residues. CDR3 sequence reads: CAASPDRVYNEQFF.

V gene TRBV19 combines with J gene TRBJ2-3; TCRdb designates TRBD2, a call that cannot be tested without DNA. Germline-derived CDR1 and CDR2 are LNHDA and SQIVND (reference sequence). The CDR3 extends over 13 amino acids. The CDR3 sequence is CASWAGETDTQYF.

The V call is TRBV18, the J call TRBJ2-7; without DNA, the TCRdb call of TRBD2 cannot be checked. The CDR3 loop spans 13 amino acids. Germline V gene sequence: CDR1 KGHSH, CDR2 LQKENI. CDR3 protein: CASSAGPAREQYF.

The CDR3: CASDRSGIRNEQFF. The genes are TRBV6-6 and TRBJ2-1; TCRdb's D gene call, TRBD2, goes unchecked for lack of DNA. The CDR3 contains 14 residues. Germline loops: CDR1 MNHNY, CDR2 SVGAGI (reference sequence).

The V call is TRBV5-1, the J call TRBJ2-7; with no DNA, the TCRdb D assignment of TRBD1 cannot be verified. In germline, CDR1 is SGHRS, CDR2 YFSETQ. The CDR3 has 14 residues. The chain's CDR3 is CASSPDPPSYEQYF.